The 10 T cell receptor beta chains listed next were all sequenced from one sample in a study of blood T cell repertoires in COVID-19. Profiled with immunoSEQ multiplex PCR; TCRdb holds only in-frame clones, not every one. The sample shows around 340,000 clones, about 86% of them seen only once. Material for sequencing was peripheral blood. These TCRs come from a man under 40 with active or convalescent COVID-19.

DNA for the CDR3: TGTGCCAGCAGCTCACCCGAAGGGGGCAATCAGCCCCAGCATTTT. This translates into CASSSPEGGNQPQHF. V usage is TRBV7-6 and J usage is TRBJ1-5; the D gene is possibly TRBD1 (5 bases). This CDR3 is 15 amino acids long. Trimming took 4 bases from V and 2 from J, leaving 12 bases between them. CDR1 SGHVS and CDR2 FNYEAQ come from the germline V gene. Complete variable domain (other parts from reference TRBV7-6 and TRBJ1-5): GAGVSQSPRYKVTKRGQDVALRCDPISGHVSLYWYRQALGQGPEFLTYFNYEAQQDKSGLPNDRFSAERPEGSISTLTIQRTEQRDSAMYRCASSSPEGGNQPQHFGDGTRLSIL.

This clone turned up a few times. The CDR3 nucleotides read TGTGCCAGCAGTGACGGGACAGCCAAAGCTTTCTTT. This translates into CASSDGTAKAFF. This chain links TRBV2 with TRBJ1-1, with 7 bases identical to TRBD1. CDR3 size: 12 residues. Germline loops: CDR1 SNHLY, CDR2 FYNNEI. Losses at the gene ends were 3 bases for V and 9 bases for J; bases not matched to a gene: 4.

The chain uses TRBV7-2 and TRBJ2-2; 10 bases align to TRBD1. The CDR3 has 17 residues. V was pared by 5 bases and J by 3 bases, with 9 bases of the junction left unmatched. Germline V gene lookup returns CDR1 SGHTA and CDR2 FQGNSA. CDR3 bases: TGTGCCAGCAGCCTGAACCCGGGACAGGGGCACACCGGGGAGCTGTTTTTT. It translates to CASSLNPGQGHTGELFF.

This clone showed up just a few times. V and J are TRBV5-5 and TRBJ1-5, with D perhaps matching TRBD1 (5 bases). The germline CDR1 and CDR2 sequences are SGHKS and YYEKEE (reference sequence). The CDR3 is 14 amino acids. Trimming left V 2 bases short and J 4 bases short, with 10 bases between. DNA for the CDR3: TGTGCCAGCAGCTTAGAACAGGAGAATCAGCCCCAGCATTTT. Its translation is CASSLEQENQPQHF.

This clone was counted between two and nine times. The CDR3 DNA reads TGTGCCAGCAGCTTGGCAGATATGAACACTGAAGCTTTCTTT. This sequence encodes CASSLADMNTEAFF. The chain joins TRBV5-5 to TRBJ1-1; the D is unclear. Per germline, CDR1 SGHKS and CDR2 YYEKEE (reference sequence). The CDR3 consists of 14 residues. V was pared by 0 bases and J by 0 bases, with 6 bases between.

The chain is built from TRBV1 and TRBJ1-5; TRBD1, the D gene given by the table, was not confirmed from the DNA. TRBV1 is described as a pseudogene. This CDR3 region has 16 residues. Here the CDR3 reads CTSSQDGPGAGQPQHF. In DNA form, the CDR3 reads TGCACCAGCAGCCAAGATGGGCCAGGGGCAGGCCAGCCCCAGCATTTT.

CDR3 sequence (DNA): TGTGCCTGGACCAAGGGACAGGTGAATTCACCCCTCCACTTT. Residues: CAWTKGQVNSPLHF. The chain couples TRBV30 to TRBJ1-6; TRBD1 matches at 8 bases. J was trimmed by 7 bases and V by 4 bases; bases with no gene match: 6. Germline CDR1 and CDR2: GTSNPN and SVGIG (reference sequence). This CDR3 is built from 14 residues.

The chain has TRBV6-6 and TRBJ1-4; D is perhaps TRBD1 (5 bases). V lost 6 bases to trimming and J lost 8 bases, with 16 bases between them. CDR1 MNHNY and CDR2 SVGAGI come from the germline V gene (reference sequence). This CDR3 has 14 amino acids. The CDR3 nucleotides are TGTGCCAGCAGAGGGGCGGGGGTTCCAGAAAAACTGTTTTTT. Its protein product is CASRGAGVPEKLFF.

The chain is built from TRBV5-1 and TRBJ1-2; D gene ambiguous. V gave up 2 bases and J gave up 6 bases, with 14 bases separating them. Germline V gene data show CDR1 as SGHRS and CDR2 as YFSETQ. This CDR3 spans 14 amino acids. CDR3 residues: CASSLPGVYDGYTF. The CDR3 DNA reads TGCGCCAGCAGCTTACCCGGGGTGTACGATGGCTACACCTTC.

The chain employs TRBV19 and TRBJ1-1, with D hard to call. Between the trimmed V and J ends, which lost 2 bases and 0 bases, there was a span of 4 bases. CDR1 and CDR2 (germline): LNHDA, SQIVND (reference sequence). There are 13 residues in the CDR3. This CDR3 reads CASSITVNTEAFF. The CDR3 region has the DNA TGTGCCAGTAGTATAACGGTGAACACTGAAGCTTTCTTT. The variable domain in full, completed from reference TRBV19 and TRBJ1-1, reads DGGITQSPKYLFRKEGQNVTLSCEQNLNHDAMYWYRQDPGQGLRLIYYSQIVNDFQKGDIAEGYSVSREKKESFPLTVTSAQKNPTAFYLCASSITVNTEAFFGQGTRLTVV.